The 16 T cell receptor beta chains given below trace back to one sample, sequenced in a study of lymphopenia after photon versus proton radiotherapy. Some clones are missing from TCRdb's copy, which holds only in-frame ones; the method was immunoSEQ multiplex PCR. Here the sample spans under 15,000 clones, around 90% being singletons. The source material was peripheral blood, sampled from a patient treated with proton-based radiotherapy. These receptor sequences come from a man aged 55 to 70 with pancreatic cancer.

V usage is TRBV6-6 and J usage is TRBJ1-4; 8 nucleotides line up with TRBD1. J gave up 5 bases and V 6 bases, and 5 bases lay outside the gene matches. The CDR3 loop spans 14 amino acids. CDR1 and CDR2 from the germline V gene are MNHNY and SVGAGI (reference sequence). CDR3 in DNA: TGTGCCAGCAGCTTGACAGGGGAAAATGAAAAACTGTTTTTT. This gives the protein CASSLTGENEKLFF.

The J gene is TRBJ2-7, the V gene TRBV19; possibly TRBD2 for D (5 bases). CDR3 length: 14 amino acids. Germline loops: CDR1 LNHDA, CDR2 SQIVND (reference sequence). V dropped 1 base and J dropped 2 bases, with 9 bases sitting between them. The CDR3 protein is CASSIGQRTYEQYF. Written as DNA, the CDR3 is TGTGCCAGTAGTATAGGGCAGCGGACCTACGAGCAGTACTTC.

The chain combines TRBV19 with TRBJ2-1; the D gene is possibly TRBD2 (6 bases). CDR1 and CDR2 from the germline V gene are LNHDA and SQIVND (reference sequence). Trimming took 1 base from V and 7 from J, leaving 11 bases between them. This CDR3 is 14 amino acids long. CDR3 protein: CASSIAGVRNEQFF. The CDR3 DNA follows: TGTGCCAGTAGTATAGCGGGAGTTCGGAATGAGCAGTTCTTC.

The chain combines TRBV28 with TRBJ2-7; D gene ambiguous. This CDR3 comprises 13 residues. V was cut by 6 bases and J by 3 bases, with 12 bases left in between. Germline CDR1 reads MDHEN; CDR2 reads SYDVKM. The CDR3 loop reads CASRQTKLYEQYF. CDR3 coding DNA: TGTGCCAGCAGACAGACGAAGCTCTACGAGCAGTACTTC.

This clone was found a few times. V is TRBV18 and J is TRBJ1-2, with D unresolved. V was cut by 4 bases and J by 6 bases, with 12 bases left in between. There are 13 residues in the CDR3. The germline CDR1 and CDR2 sequences are KGHSH and LQKENI. The CDR3 spells CASSRSDGNGYTF. DNA for the CDR3: TGTGCCAGCTCACGGTCCGATGGAAATGGCTACACCTTC. Full variable domain (outside the CDR3, taken from reference TRBV18 and TRBJ1-2): NAGVMQNPRHLVRRRGQEARLRCSPMKGHSHVYWYRQLPEEGLKFMVYLQKENIIDESGMPKERFSAEFPKEGPSILRIQQVVRGDSAAYFCASSRSDGNGYTFGSGTRLTVV.

CDR3 in amino acids: CATSPRDRGYGYTF. In DNA form, the CDR3 reads TGTGCCACCAGTCCCCGGGACAGGGGGTATGGCTACACCTTC. The rearrangement joins TRBV15 to TRBJ1-2, with 11 nucleotides matching TRBD1. Germline V gene sequence: CDR1 LNHNV, CDR2 YYDKDF (reference sequence). Trimming cost V 6 bases and J 5 bases; bases outside gene matches: 5. The CDR3 is 14 amino acids.

The genes are TRBV7-2 and TRBJ1-1; possibly TRBD1 for D (5 bases). Germline V lookup: CDR1 SGHTA, CDR2 FQGNSA. V shed 6 bases and J shed 1 base, with 15 bases lying between them. CDR3 length: 15 amino acids. The DNA of the CDR3 is TGTGCCAGCAGACGCCCATCGGGGGGGAACACTGAAGCTTTCTTT. Residues: CASRRPSGGNTEAFF.

As for this clone: The junction departs from the called germline gene at one end, perhaps through a read error. V gene TRBV5-4 combines with J gene TRBJ1-4, with a tentative D call TRBD1 (5 bases). CDR3 length: 15 residues. CDR1 and CDR2 from the germline V gene are SGHNT and YYREEE (reference sequence). CDR3 in amino acids: CASSSPGTANKKLFF. For the CDR3, the DNA is TGTGCCAGCAGCTCCCCCGGGACGGCTAATAAAAAACTGTTTTTT.

The rearrangement joins TRBV28 to TRBJ2-3; D ambiguous. This CDR3 has 12 residues. With 5 bases removed from V and 3 bases from J, the gap between germline ends came to 6 bases. Looked up from germline, CDR1 is MDHEN and CDR2 is SYDVKM. The CDR3: CASSQRTDTQYF. In DNA, the CDR3 is TGTGCCAGCAGTCAACGGACAGATACGCAGTATTTT.

As concerns this clone: A read error may produce the germline difference seen at one junction end. The genes are TRBV7-7 and TRBJ2-3; 7 nucleotides match TRBD1. CDR1 SSHAT and CDR2 FNYEAQ come from the germline V gene (reference sequence). The CDR3 runs to 13 residues. The CDR3 bases are TGTGCTAGCAGTCCAGGGGGAACCGATACGCAGTATTTT. Amino acids: CASSPGGTDTQYF.

This chain links TRBV11-3 with TRBJ1-1, with 8 bases matching TRBD1. Germline assignment: CDR1 SGHNT and CDR2 YENEEA. V shed 4 bases and J 6 bases; nucleotides not matched to a gene: 7. The CDR3 consists of 14 residues. CDR3 in amino acids: CASSSRRQGPEAFF. CDR3 sequence (DNA): TGTGCCAGCAGCTCCCGACGACAGGGGCCTGAAGCTTTCTTT.

This clone has only one observation. The chain has TRBV19 and TRBJ2-3; TRBD2 matches 12 bases. J gave up 5 bases and V 5 bases, and 11 bases lay outside the gene matches. CDR1 and CDR2 from the germline V gene are LNHDA and SQIVND (reference sequence). This CDR3 region has 17 residues. The CDR3 bases are TGTGCCAGTAGTCCGAAATCTAGCGGGAGGGCCAAAGATACGCAGTATTTT. As protein: CASSPKSSGRAKDTQYF. Full variable domain (missing parts from reference TRBV19 and TRBJ2-3): DGGITQSPKYLFRKEGQNVTLSCEQNLNHDAMYWYRQDPGQGLRLIYYSQIVNDFQKGDIAEGYSVSREKKESFPLTVTSAQKNPTAFYLCASSPKSSGRAKDTQYFGPGTRLTVL.

The chain recombines TRBV28 with TRBJ2-7, with D unresolved. The germline CDR1 and CDR2 sequences are MDHEN and SYDVKM. This CDR3 contains 13 residues. Trimming removed 10 bases from V and 0 bases from J, with 13 bases in between. CDR3 bases: TGTGCCACCAACGGGCCCAACTCCTACGAGCAGTACTTC. It specifies CATNGPNSYEQYF.

This sequence joins TRBV13 and TRBJ1-1; D call uncertain. This CDR3 has 12 amino acids. The germline V gene encodes CDR1 PRHDT and CDR2 FYEKMQ (reference sequence). Trimming took 0 bases from V and 1 from J, leaving 0 bases between them. Here the CDR3 reads CASSLGNTEAFF. CDR3 sequence (DNA): TGTGCCAGCAGCTTAGGGAACACTGAAGCTTTCTTT.

V gene TRBV7-6 combines with J gene TRBJ2-3; no reliable D call. V was trimmed by 5 bases and J by 5 bases, leaving 11 bases between them. This CDR3 has 13 amino acids. Germline CDR1 and CDR2: SGHVS and FNYEAQ. The CDR3 DNA reads as TGTGCCAGCAGCGCACCCCCGGGAGATACGCAGTATTTT. This sequence encodes CASSAPPGDTQYF.

This chain uses TRBV13 with TRBJ2-5; D is uncertain. Trimming stripped 4 bases from V and 7 bases from J, with 16 bases between. The length of the CDR3 is 14 residues. In germline, CDR1 is PRHDT, CDR2 FYEKMQ (reference sequence). The CDR3 region has the DNA TGTGCCAGCAGCTCCGCTTCGATAGGGCGGACCCAGTACTTC. It is translated as CASSSASIGRTQYF. Drawing the rest from reference TRBV13 and TRBJ2-5, the complete variable domain is AAGVIQSPRHLIKEKRETATLKCYPIPRHDTVYWYQQGPGQDPQFLISFYEKMQSDKGSIPDRFSAQQFSDYHSELNMSSLELGDSALYFCASSSASIGRTQYFGPGTRLLVL.